The next 3 T cell receptor beta chains were all read from a single sample in a study of regulatory T cells in long-lasting Graves disease. Through Arm-PCR of CDR3 regions and iRepertoire HTBI primers, TCR beta libraries were built. TCRdb processed the multiplex PCR reads anew with MiXCR; each CDR3 protein has one entry. This sample has 500,000 to 700,000 distinct CDR3 sequences, with roughly 15% found just once. Time point: newly diagnosed GD, antithyroid drugs for less than 3 months. PBMC RNA was the source of the TCR library. This sample also appeared in a second study, on T cells in Graves' hyperthyroidism and ophthalmopathy.

The source material was peripheral blood mononuclear cells (PBMCs), sampled at new diagnosis, from a patient treated with antithyroid drugs. The source is a woman aged 25 to 39 with Graves disease.

This clonotype was seen ten or more times. The chain links TRBV7-2 to TRBJ1-6; D is unclear. V was pared by 7 bases and J by 9 bases, with 19 bases between. This CDR3 is built from 15 residues. The germline V gene encodes CDR1 SGHTA and CDR2 FQGNSA. The CDR3 DNA reads as TGTGCCAGCACCTTTAGGCGCGCGGGTAGTTCACCCCTCCACTTT. Protein: CASTFRRAGSSPLHF. Full variable domain (remainder filled in from reference TRBV7-2 and TRBJ1-6): GAGVSQSPSNKVTEKGKDVELRCDPISGHTALYWYRQSLGQGLEFLIYFQGNSAPDKSGLPSDRFSAERTGGSVSTLTIQRTQQEDSAVYLCASTFRRAGSSPLHFGNGTRLTVT.

A few counts support this clonotype. The CDR3 DNA follows: TGTGCCAGCAGCCACTTATACAGGGGTCACACTGAAGCTTTCTTT. It codes for CASSHLYRGHTEAFF. The chain carries TRBV28 and TRBJ1-1; 7 bases fit TRBD1. V was pared by 6 bases and J by 3 bases, with 10 bases of the junction left unmatched. CDR3 length equals 15 residues. The germline gives CDR1 MDHEN, CDR2 SYDVKM.

This clonotype was seen only a few times. The CDR3 coding sequence is TGTGCCAGCAGCTGGCAGGGATATGGCTCACCCCTCCACTTT. Its translation: CASSWQGYGSPLHF. The chain uses TRBV14 and TRBJ1-6; a possible D gene is TRBD1 (5 bases). V was cut by 5 bases and J by 10 bases, with 15 bases left in between. The CDR3 loop spans 14 amino acids. Germline assignment: CDR1 SGHDN and CDR2 FVKESK.